The clone carrying this T cell receptor beta chain was recorded only once. Its matching antigen is unknown. Per germline, CDR1 KGHSH and CDR2 LQKENI. V lost 6 bases and J lost 1, with 9 bases in between. CDR3 length equals 13 residues. The data derive from a study of cytomegalovirus exposure and HLA in healthy donors. Overall study context: Across some 400 genotyped donors, around 82% landed in the Caucasian-associated ancestry cluster. General study results and limits: Sequencing likely caused a cluster of highly shared sequence variants.

The PCR had 60 Vbeta and 13 Jbeta primers. TCRdb keeps only in-frame clones here, not all; method: immunoSEQ multiplex PCR. The repertoire holds 150,000 to 200,000 clones, around three quarters seen once, with over 0.95% in the top ten. The material sequenced was PBMCs. J is TRBJ1-1 and V is TRBV18; D may be TRBD1 (5 bases). This TCR derives from a woman aged 40 to 50 in good health and CMV-seronegative. This CDR3 is CASSLDKNTEAFF. CDR3 coding DNA: TGTGCCAGCTCTCTGGACAAGAACACTGAAGCTTTCTTT.